Presented here are 26 T cell receptor beta chains from one specimen sequenced in a study of T cell repertoires in cytomegalovirus infection. In TCRdb, the reads were re-called with MiXCR into one record per CDR3 protein. The data contain about 330,000 distinct CDR3 sequences, over 7.5% of them seen just once; the ten biggest clones take up roughly 4.5%. The sample was PBMCs. These receptors were obtained from a human donor in good health (CMV status not recorded). Some clones in this sample may be carry-over from other donors' samples.

There are a few counts of this clonotype. The gene calls are TRBV20-1 and TRBJ2-7, with D possibly TRBD2 on 7 matching bases. The germline V gene encodes CDR1 DFQATT and CDR2 SNEGSKA (reference sequence). The germline V and J ends were trimmed by 6 bases and 3 bases, with 18 bases remaining between them. This CDR3 region has 14 residues. In nucleotides, the CDR3 is TGCAGTGCGCCGGGGAGGGGGTCAAACTACGAGCAGTACTTC. Amino acid sequence: CSAPGRGSNYEQYF.

A few counts support this clonotype. The genes are TRBV28 and TRBJ2-5, with D unresolved. The germline V and J ends were trimmed by 5 bases and 0 bases, with 13 bases remaining between them. The CDR3 is 15 amino acids. CDR1 MDHEN and CDR2 SYDVKM come from the germline V gene. The CDR3 loop reads CASSAPGGHQETQYF. The CDR3 DNA is TGTGCCAGCAGTGCCCCAGGTGGCCACCAAGAGACCCAGTACTTC.

The chain has TRBV7-2 and TRBJ2-4, with 12 bases fitting TRBD2. The CDR3 is 15 amino acids. Per the germline V gene, CDR1 is SGHTA and CDR2 is FQGNSA. Trimming removed 4 bases from V and 9 bases from J; junction bases left unmatched: 7. CDR3 coding DNA: TGTGCCAGCAGCTCGAGCCTAGCGGGGGGGGGCATTCAGTACTTC. This encodes CASSSSLAGGGIQYF.

This clonotype was seen many times. The CDR3 region is CASRAKPGQRTSGANVLTF. In nucleotides, the CDR3 is TGTGCCAGCAGGGCTAAACCGGGACAGAGAACCTCTGGGGCCAACGTCCTGACTTTC. The rearrangement joins TRBV6-5 to TRBJ2-6, with 7 nucleotides matching TRBD1. The CDR3 contains 19 residues. Trimming removed 6 bases from V and 0 bases from J; junction bases left unmatched: 14. The germline V gene has CDR1 MNHEY and CDR2 SVGAGI.

This clonotype occurred many times. This chain connects TRBV7-6 to TRBJ2-5; no clear D. The CDR3 has 15 amino acids. The germline V gene encodes CDR1 SGHVS and CDR2 FNYEAQ. The V end was cut by 1 base, the J end by 7 bases, with 16 bases between. The CDR3 loop reads CASSLDRTLVGTQYF. DNA of the CDR3: TGTGCCAGCAGCTTAGACCGGACCCTCGTAGGGACCCAGTACTTC.

The chain uses TRBV7-4 and TRBJ2-7; D might be TRBD1 (5 bases). V gave up 2 bases and J gave up 3 bases, with 17 bases separating them. CDR3 length equals 16 residues. CDR1 is SGHVT, CDR2 SQSDAQ, per germline. CDR3 protein: CASSLSRPKGDYEQYF. The CDR3 nucleotides read TGTGCCAGCAGCTTAAGTCGGCCCAAAGGGGACTACGAGCAGTACTTC.

This clonotype was counted between two and nine times. The chain carries TRBV12-3 or TRBV12-4 and TRBJ2-1, with D perhaps matching TRBD1 (5 bases). This CDR3 has 14 amino acids. Trimming shortened V by 6 bases and J by 0 bases, and 9 bases separated the two germline ends. CDR3 nucleotides: TGTGCCAGCAGGACCAGGGTCTCCTACAATGAGCAGTTCTTC. This gives the protein CASRTRVSYNEQFF.

The chain combines TRBV7-2 with TRBJ2-1; D is ambiguous. V lost 3 bases to trimming and J lost 2 bases, with 14 bases between them. Germline CDR1 is SGHTA and CDR2 is FQGNSA. CDR3 size: 16 residues. The CDR3: CASSFYVTGAYNEQFF. CDR3 nucleotides: TGTGCCAGCAGCTTTTATGTAACGGGTGCCTACAATGAGCAGTTCTTC.

V gene TRBV28 combines with J gene TRBJ2-7; 12 positions match TRBD1. This CDR3 comprises 14 residues. J lost 9 bases, V lost 5 bases, and 8 bases had no gene match. Germline V gene sequence: CDR1 MDHEN, CDR2 SYDVKM. The CDR3 protein is CASSPGTGGWGQYF. The DNA for the CDR3 is TGTGCCAGCAGTCCCGGGACAGGGGGCTGGGGGCAGTACTTC.

This clonotype was recorded at least ten times. The chain links TRBV27 to TRBJ2-1, with TRBD1 matching over 9 bases. The trim removed 5 bases at V and 14 bases at J, leaving 10 bases unmatched. Germline V gene data show CDR1 as MNHEY and CDR2 as SMNVEV (reference sequence). This CDR3 is 13 amino acids long. The CDR3 protein is CASSISTGTGKFF. CDR3 nucleotides: TGTGCCAGCAGTATAAGTACCGGGACAGGGAAGTTCTTC.

The table lists this clonotype with a few counts. This sequence joins TRBV7-2 and TRBJ2-1, with D possibly being TRBD1 (5 bases). Germline CDR1 and CDR2: SGHTA and FQGNSA. The CDR3 contains 15 residues. Between the trimmed V and J ends, which lost 4 bases and 8 bases, there was a span of 18 bases. The CDR3 coding sequence is TGTGCCAGCAGCTCCGTCCGACTGGGGCTCGATGAGCAGTTCTTC. It codes for CASSSVRLGLDEQFF. Looking up the rest from reference TRBV7-2 and TRBJ2-1 gives the full variable domain: GAGVSQSPSNKVTEKGKDVELRCDPISGHTALYWYRQSLGQGLEFLIYFQGNSAPDKSGLPSDRFSAERTGGSVSTLTIQRTQQEDSAVYLCASSSVRLGLDEQFFGPGTRLTVL.

This clonotype came up a few times. The J gene is TRBJ2-2, the V gene TRBV7-2; TRBD2 matches 7 bases. Germline assignment: CDR1 SGHTA and CDR2 FQGNSA. This CDR3 has 16 amino acids. V gave up 5 bases and J gave up 6 bases; unmatched junction bases: 12. CDR3 loop: CASSQASGIRAGELFF. The DNA for the CDR3 is TGTGCCAGCAGCCAAGCTAGCGGAATTCGGGCCGGGGAGCTGTTTTTT.

This clonotype occurred many times. Relative to the germline gene, one junction end is altered; a read error may explain this. The CDR3 nucleotides are TGTGCCAGCAGCTTAGGACAGGGGGCAATCTTC. It translates to CASSLGQGAIF. This chain uses TRBV7-2 with TRBJ2-1; TRBD1 aligns across 10 bases. Germline values: CDR1 SGHTA, CDR2 FQGNSA. The length of the CDR3 is 11 residues.

CDR3 region: CASSPLDRVDYGYTF. In DNA, the CDR3 is TGTGCCAGCTCACCATTGGACAGGGTAGACTATGGCTACACCTTC. The chain employs TRBV18 and TRBJ1-2; 8 nucleotides align to TRBD1. CDR1 KGHSH and CDR2 LQKENI come from the germline V gene. The length of the CDR3 is 15 residues. Trimming took 2 bases from V and 3 from J; bases not matched to a gene: 5.

The chain joins TRBV7-3 to TRBJ2-1; 14 bases map to TRBD2. CDR1 is SGHTA, CDR2 FQGTGA, per germline. The CDR3 length is 16 residues. The V gene end was trimmed by 5 bases and the J gene end by 7 bases; junction bases not matched to a gene: 7. Written as DNA, the CDR3 is TGTGCCAGCAGCCCCTCGGGACTAGCGGGAGTAAATGAGCAGTTCTTC. Translation gives CASSPSGLAGVNEQFF.

This clonotype came up many times. V usage is TRBV24-1 and J usage is TRBJ2-5; 7 bases line up with TRBD2. The V segment lost 0 bases and the J segment 3 bases; nucleotides outside the gene matches: 6. This CDR3 contains 16 residues. From germline, CDR1 is KGHDR and CDR2 SFDVKD. CDR3 DNA: TGTGCCACCAGTGATTTGAATTTCGGGGGGAAAGAGACCCAGTACTTC. As protein: CATSDLNFGGKETQYF.

This clonotype was counted many times. The rearrangement links TRBV12-5 to TRBJ2-1, with 10 positions matching TRBD1. Germline CDR1 is LGHNT and CDR2 is FRNRAP. The ends lost 8 bases at V and 4 bases at J; junction bases unmatched: 2. CDR3 length equals 13 residues. The CDR3 reads CASRDRGYNEQFF. CDR3 nucleotides: TGTGCTAGTAGGGACAGGGGTTACAATGAGCAGTTCTTC. The variable domain in full, with the rest retrieved from reference TRBV12-5 and TRBJ2-1, is DARVTQTPRHKVTEMGQEVTMRCQPILGHNTVFWYRQTMMQGLELLAYFRNRAPLDDSGMPKDRFSAEMPDATLATLKIQPSEPRDSAVYFCASRDRGYNEQFFGPGTRLTVL.

The chain links TRBV20-1 to TRBJ1-2; 8 bases are a match to TRBD1. This CDR3 is built from 13 residues. The germline CDR1 and CDR2 sequences are DFQATT and SNEGSKA (reference sequence). Trimming cost V 6 bases and J 5 bases; bases outside gene matches: 8. In DNA, the CDR3 is TGCAGTGCCATGGACAGGGCTGGGTATGGCTACACCTTC. Its protein product is CSAMDRAGYGYTF.

This clonotype turned up a few times. The V call is TRBV5-6, the J call TRBJ2-7; 11 bases line up with TRBD2. The trim removed 0 bases at V and 4 bases at J, leaving 12 bases unmatched. This CDR3 is built from 18 residues. Germline V gene data show CDR1 as SGHDT and CDR2 as YYEEEE. The CDR3 spells CASSLGVSSGRLTYEQYF. The CDR3 DNA reads as TGTGCCAGCAGCTTGGGGGTGTCTAGCGGGAGGCTCACATACGAGCAGTACTTC. Together with reference TRBV5-6 and TRBJ2-7, the CDR3 gives the full variable domain: DAGVTQSPTHLIKTRGQQVTLRCSPKSGHDTVSWYQQALGQGPQFIFQYYEEEERQRGNFPDRFSGHQFPNYSSELNVNALLLGDSALYLCASSLGVSSGRLTYEQYFGPGTRLTVT.

The chain recombines TRBV27 with TRBJ2-3; D possibly matches TRBD1 or TRBD2 (5 bases each). V dropped 5 bases and J dropped 2 bases, with 14 bases sitting between them. Germline values: CDR1 MNHEY, CDR2 SMNVEV (reference sequence). There are 15 residues in the CDR3. The CDR3 bases are TGTGCCAGCAGTCCTACGGGACGCTCCACAGATACGCAGTATTTT. Amino acid sequence: CASSPTGRSTDTQYF.

There are a few counts of this clonotype. CDR3 coding DNA: TGCGCCAGCAGCCTACGGACAGGGCAGAGGGAGACCCAGTACTTC. It translates to CASSLRTGQRETQYF. The gene calls are TRBV5-1 and TRBJ2-5; the match to TRBD1 covers 8 bases. Germline lookup yields CDR1 SGHRS and CDR2 YFSETQ. CDR3 length: 15 amino acids. The trim removed 4 bases at V and 5 bases at J, leaving 10 bases unmatched. The full variable domain, completed using reference TRBV5-1 and TRBJ2-5, is KAGVTQTPRYLIKTRGQQVTLSCSPISGHRSVSWYQQTPGQGLQFLFEYFSETQRNKGNFPGRFSGRQFSNSRSEMNVSTLELGDSALYLCASSLRTGQRETQYFGPGTRLLVL.

This clonotype turned up a few times. This chain joins TRBV6-5 and TRBJ2-3; D not resolved. V dropped 4 bases and J dropped 5 bases, with 7 bases sitting between them. The CDR3 has 12 amino acids. The germline V gene encodes CDR1 MNHEY and CDR2 SVGAGI. The CDR3 DNA sequence: TGTGCCAGCAGTTTCCACGGAGATACGCAGTATTTT. Amino acids: CASSFHGDTQYF.

This chain connects TRBV20-1 to TRBJ1-1; D not certain. V gave up 5 bases and J gave up 6 bases, with 13 bases separating them. The CDR3 contains 12 residues. CDR1 and CDR2 (germline): DFQATT, SNEGSKA (reference sequence). This CDR3 reads CSARLSWAEAFF. CDR3 nucleotide sequence: TGCAGTGCTCGGCTGTCGTGGGCTGAAGCTTTCTTT.

This clonotype appeared many times. This sequence joins TRBV7-2 and TRBJ2-7, with 11 bases that match TRBD2. CDR1 and CDR2 from the germline V gene are SGHTA and FQGNSA. The CDR3 is 17 residues long. V was clipped by 5 bases and J by 2 bases; unmatched bases: 11. CDR3 protein: CASSGTSGAVGAYEQYF. The CDR3 nucleotides read TGTGCCAGCAGCGGGACTAGCGGAGCTGTTGGGGCCTACGAGCAGTACTTC. Looking up the rest from reference TRBV7-2 and TRBJ2-7 gives the full variable domain: GAGVSQSPSNKVTEKGKDVELRCDPISGHTALYWYRQSLGQGLEFLIYFQGNSAPDKSGLPSDRFSAERTGGSVSTLTIQRTQQEDSAVYLCASSGTSGAVGAYEQYFGPGTRLTVT.

This clonotype was counted ten times or more. The rearrangement links TRBV12-3 or TRBV12-4 to TRBJ2-5; 10 nucleotides agree with TRBD2. The CDR3 is 17 residues long. Losses at the gene ends were 5 bases for V and 5 bases for J; bases not matched to a gene: 14. The chain's CDR3 is CASSRHFGTSDFETQYF. CDR3 nucleotide sequence: TGTGCCAGCAGTAGACACTTTGGGACTAGCGATTTCGAGACCCAGTACTTC.

This clonotype was detected many times. V is TRBV6-1 and J is TRBJ1-5; possibly TRBD1 for D (5 bases). This CDR3 is built from 14 residues. Per germline, CDR1 MNHNS and CDR2 SASEGT. Deletions cut 2 bases from V and 1 base from J, with 6 bases between. Written as DNA, the CDR3 is TGTGCCAGCAGTGAATGGGGGAGCAATCAGCCCCAGCATTTT. Translating it yields CASSEWGSNQPQHF.